This note documents a single T cell receptor (beta chain) sequence. The data stem from a study of blood T cell repertoires in COVID-19. The wider study: COVID-19 samples, acute and convalescent, were from the United States, Italy and Spain. Nucleic acid was either cDNA or gDNA, and it came from T cells, B-cell-depleted T cells, or PBMCs.

Recruited during active infection, patients (from Seattle) were subsequently followed longitudinally. Under the authors' procedure: Amplified reference gene primers provided the basis for estimating nucleated cell counts. Measured with immunoSEQ multiplex PCR; TCRdb has only the in-frame clones, and not every one. For V, J and clone size, that table is used; D and trimming come from the DNA. The data hold about 300,000 clones, with 85% to 90% observed a single time. The CDR3 contains 14 residues. Germline V CDR1 and CDR2: KGHSH, LQKENI. Between the trimmed V and J ends, which lost 3 bases and 7 bases, there was a span of 13 bases.

The TCR sequence derives from a woman aged 50 to 60 with COVID-19, enrolled during active disease. The chain links TRBV18 to TRBJ2-4; TRBD2 might be the D (6 bases). Sequencing was performed on peripheral blood. CDR3 sequence reads: CASSPGGRGNIQYF. The CDR3 region has the DNA TGTGCCAGCTCACCGGGCGGGCGGGGCAACATTCAGTACTTC.